The rows below give T cell receptor beta chains drawn from one sample of a study of shared clonotypes between healthy human individuals. TCRdb's copy holds only in-frame clones and misses some; the assay was immunoSEQ multiplex PCR. This table holds 760,000 or so clones, about 96% found once. Material for sequencing was naive CD8+ T cells sorted from blood. The source is a man younger than 45 in good health. The CDR3 runs from the conserved cysteine through the conserved F or W. Fields, in order: D gene, V gene, clone size, J gene, CDR3 protein, CDR3 DNA. A D gene is named only where the DNA matches it firmly. Clone size is given for some rows only: seen once, a few or many times, or a class if the clone is expanded.

D: NA
V: TRBV6-6
size: NA
J: TRBJ2-5
CDR3: CASSYLADQETQYF
DNA: TGTGCCAGCAGTTACTTGGCGGACCAAGAGACCCAGTACTTC

D: NA
V: TRBV6-5
size: once
J: TRBJ2-2
CDR3: CASSFTNGELFF
DNA: TGTGCCAGCAGTTTTACTAACGGGGAGCTGTTTTTT

D: NA
V: TRBV16
size: NA
J: TRBJ2-1
CDR3: CASRPGKSSYNEQFF
DNA: TGTGCCAGCAGACCGGGAAAAAGCTCCTACAATGAGCAGTTCTTC

D: TRBD2
V: TRBV5-4
size: NA
J: TRBJ2-1
CDR3: CASSLRLAGDEQFF
DNA: TGTGCCAGCAGCTTGAGGCTAGCGGGAGATGAGCAGTTCTTC

D: TRBD1
V: TRBV6-6
size: NA
J: TRBJ1-2
CDR3: CASSYGTGTGYTF
DNA: TGTGCCAGCAGTTACGGGACAGGGACTGGCTACACCTTC

D: TRBD1
V: TRBV6-5
size: NA
J: TRBJ1-2
CDR3: CASSYDRGHLNYGYTF
DNA: TGTGCCAGCAGTTACGACAGGGGACACCTTAACTATGGCTACACCTTC

D: TRBD1
V: TRBV27
size: NA
J: TRBJ1-5
CDR3: CASSQITGGGRYSNQPQHF
DNA: TGTGCCAGCAGCCAGATCACAGGGGGAGGCCGATATAGCAATCAGCCCCAGCATTTT

D: NA
V: TRBV5-1
size: NA
J: TRBJ2-1
CDR3: CASSLGDPSPNEQFF
DNA: TGCGCCAGCAGCCTAGGGGACCCGTCTCCCAATGAGCAGTTCTTC

D: TRBD1
V: TRBV7-8
size: NA
J: TRBJ2-7
CDR3: CASSPRTGPYEQYF
DNA: TGTGCCAGCAGCCCCCGGACAGGGCCGTACGAGCAGTACTTC

D: TRBD1
V: TRBV28
size: NA
J: TRBJ1-5
CDR3: CASSTGTGLLGNQPQHF
DNA: TGTGCCAGCAGTACCGGGACAGGACTTCTAGGAAATCAGCCCCAGCATTTT

D: TRBD1
V: TRBV30
size: NA
J: TRBJ2-5
CDR3: CAWSRDSQETQYF
DNA: TGTGCCTGGAGTCGGGACAGCCAAGAGACCCAGTACTTC

D: NA
V: TRBV4-1
size: NA
J: TRBJ2-5
CDR3: CASSYRLQETQYF
DNA: TGCGCCAGCAGCTACAGACTCCAAGAGACCCAGTACTTC

D: NA
V: TRBV27
size: NA
J: TRBJ2-1
CDR3: CASSPYPPSSYNEQFF
DNA: TGTGCCAGCAGTCCCTACCCCCCCTCCTCCTACAATGAGCAGTTCTTC

D: NA
V: TRBV9
size: NA
J: TRBJ1-1
CDR3: CASSARGDADTEAFF
DNA: TGTGCCAGCAGCGCGAGGGGGGACGCAGACACTGAAGCTTTCTTT

D: NA
V: TRBV4-2
size: NA
J: TRBJ2-7
CDR3: CASSPGGGSYEQYF
DNA: TGTGCCAGCAGCCCCGGGGGTGGCTCCTACGAGCAGTACTTC

D: NA
V: TRBV28
size: NA
J: TRBJ2-3
CDR3: CASSLSPNTDTQYF
DNA: TGTGCCAGCAGTTTGTCACCTAACACAGATACGCAGTATTTT

D: NA
V: TRBV7-9
size: NA
J: TRBJ1-5
CDR3: CASSLGVAGNQPQHF
DNA: TGTGCCAGCAGCTTGGGGGTTGCGGGGAATCAGCCCCAGCATTTT

D: TRBD2
V: TRBV10-3
size: NA
J: TRBJ2-1
CDR3: CAISESMTSADSYNEQFF
DNA: TGTGCCATCAGTGAGTCGATGACTAGCGCTGACTCCTACAATGAGCAGTTCTTC

D: NA
V: TRBV27
size: NA
J: TRBJ2-2
CDR3: CASSTRNTGELFF
DNA: TGTGCCAGCAGCACCAGGAACACCGGGGAGCTGTTTTTT

D: NA
V: TRBV10-3
size: NA
J: TRBJ2-3
CDR3: CAISPRLQVDTQYF
DNA: TGTGCCATCAGTCCCAGACTGCAAGTAGATACGCAGTATTTT

D: NA
V: TRBV7-9
size: NA
J: TRBJ2-1
CDR3: CASSHDRSPYNEQFF
DNA: TGTGCCAGCAGCCATGACCGCAGTCCCTACAATGAGCAGTTCTTC

D: NA
V: TRBV4-1
size: NA
J: TRBJ2-5
CDR3: CASSQEPLAPTLGSQYF
DNA: TGCGCCAGCAGCCAAGAACCCCTAGCGCCGACGTTGGGATCCCAGTACTTC

D: NA
V: TRBV13
size: NA
J: TRBJ2-1
CDR3: CASSLRPFGAYNEQFF
DNA: TGTGCCAGCAGCCTTCGGCCTTTTGGGGCGTACAATGAGCAGTTCTTC

D: NA
V: TRBV10-1
size: NA
J: TRBJ2-7
CDR3: CASSDRRTGPTYEQYF
DNA: TGCGCCAGCAGTGACCGACGGACGGGGCCCACCTACGAGCAGTACTTC

D: NA
V: TRBV6-5
size: NA
J: TRBJ1-2
CDR3: CASSRTGMTNYGYTF
DNA: TGTGCCAGCAGTCGAACAGGGATGACTAACTATGGCTACACCTTC

D: NA
V: TRBV6-5
size: NA
J: TRBJ1-4
CDR3: CASSYTRGDEKLFF
DNA: TGTGCCAGCAGTTACACAAGGGGGGATGAAAAACTGTTTTTT

D: TRBD2
V: TRBV5-1
size: NA
J: TRBJ2-1
CDR3: CASSFSSGGSIEQFF
DNA: TGCGCCAGCAGCTTTTCTAGCGGTGGATCGATTGAGCAGTTCTTC

D: NA
V: TRBV7-3
size: NA
J: TRBJ2-1
CDR3: CASSLDNGPSSYNEQFF
DNA: TGTGCCAGCAGCTTAGATAACGGCCCCAGCTCCTACAATGAGCAGTTCTTC

D: NA
V: TRBV2
size: once
J: TRBJ1-2
CDR3: CASSEVQGTNYGYTF
DNA: TGTGCCAGCAGCGAAGTGCAGGGAACTAACTATGGCTACACCTTC

D: NA
V: TRBV29-1
size: NA
J: TRBJ2-3
CDR3: CSVLGREETDTQYF
DNA: TGCAGCGTCCTGGGACGCGAGGAGACAGATACGCAGTATTTT

D: TRBD1
V: TRBV14
size: NA
J: TRBJ2-5
CDR3: CASSYPGGWETQYF
DNA: TGTGCCAGCAGCTATCCAGGGGGCTGGGAGACCCAGTACTTC

D: TRBD1
V: TRBV19
size: NA
J: TRBJ2-3
CDR3: CASSTHGQGADTQYF
DNA: TGTGCCAGTAGTACGCACGGACAGGGTGCAGATACGCAGTATTTT

D: NA
V: TRBV5-4
size: once
J: TRBJ1-1
CDR3: CASSKPPEAFF
DNA: TGTGCCAGCAGTAAGCCACCTGAAGCTTTCTTT

D: NA
V: TRBV6-6
size: once
J: TRBJ2-1
CDR3: CASSPTSLRDEQFF
DNA: TGTGCCAGCAGTCCGACTAGTCTACGGGATGAGCAGTTCTTC

D: TRBD1
V: TRBV2
size: NA
J: TRBJ2-7
CDR3: CASSEDRVEQYF
DNA: TGTGCCAGCAGTGAGGACAGGGTGGAACAGTACTTC

D: NA
V: TRBV29-1
size: NA
J: TRBJ2-2
CDR3: CSVTGYLDTGELFF
DNA: TGCAGCGTTACAGGGTATTTGGACACCGGGGAGCTGTTTTTT